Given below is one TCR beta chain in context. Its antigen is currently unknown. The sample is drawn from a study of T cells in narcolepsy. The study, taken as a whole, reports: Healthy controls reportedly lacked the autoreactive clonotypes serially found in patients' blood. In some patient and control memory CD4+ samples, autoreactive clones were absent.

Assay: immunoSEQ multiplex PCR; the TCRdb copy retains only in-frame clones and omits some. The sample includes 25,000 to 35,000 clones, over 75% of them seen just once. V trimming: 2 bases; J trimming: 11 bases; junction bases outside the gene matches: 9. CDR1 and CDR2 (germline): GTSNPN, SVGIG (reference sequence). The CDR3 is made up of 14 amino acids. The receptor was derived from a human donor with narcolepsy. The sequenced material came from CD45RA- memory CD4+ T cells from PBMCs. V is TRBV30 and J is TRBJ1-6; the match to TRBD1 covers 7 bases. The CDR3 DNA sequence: TGTGCCTGGAGTACTACAGGGGTGGTTGCACCCCTCCACTTT. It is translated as CAWSTTGVVAPLHF.